This T cell receptor (beta chain) was recovered during a study of shared clonotypes between healthy human individuals. The data were produced by immunoSEQ multiplex PCR, yet TCRdb's version contains in-frame clones alone and is incomplete. The data contain fewer than 3 million clones, 85% to 95% of them singletons. The CDR3 length is 17 residues. With 3 bases removed from V and 4 bases from J, the gap between germline ends came to 19 bases. Germline CDR1 SGHTA, CDR2 FQGTGA. The chain combines TRBV7-3 with TRBJ2-1, with D tentatively TRBD2 (7 bases). The TCR was taken from a young man in good health. Some clones in this sample may be carry-over from other donors' samples. Sequencing was done on a sample of naive CD4+ T cells from PBMCs. Noted subset: CD45RA+ positively selected. The DNA of the CDR3 is TGTGCCAGCAGCTTGACTAGTGGGGGGGCGAAGTACAATGAGCAGTTCTTC. Amino acids: CASSLTSGGAKYNEQFF.